This T cell receptor (beta chain) was recovered during a study of T cell repertoires in cytomegalovirus infection. Background on the study: It was the public TCR beta signatures that indicated both CMV infection and matching HLA type.

This CDR3 has 15 residues. The V gene lost 5 bases and the J gene lost 0 bases, with 14 bases spanning the gap. Germline V lookup: CDR1 MNHNS, CDR2 SASEGT. Points from the study as a whole: The ex vivo response was dominated by HLA-C-restricted CMV-specific TCR beta clonotypes. Pooled public TCR beta family frequency picked out CMV carriers with the relevant HLA.

In TCRdb, the reads were re-called with MiXCR into one record per CDR3 protein. This table has approximately 250,000 distinct CDR3 sequences, approximately 6.7% appearing once. This clonotype was seen ten or more times. The antigen remains unidentified. This chain uses TRBV6-1 with TRBJ2-7, with no clear D. Sequencing was done on a sample of PBMCs. The clonotype was recovered from a human donor in good health (CMV status not recorded). Some clones in this sample may be carry-over from other donors' samples. The CDR3 region has the DNA TGTGCCAGCAGTCCCCCAGGTACTTCCTCCTACGAGCAGTACTTC. It translates to CASSPPGTSSYEQYF.